The 21 T cell receptor beta chains given below trace back to one sample, sequenced in a study of cytomegalovirus exposure and HLA in healthy donors. The PCR used 60 Vbeta and 13 Jbeta primers. Sequencing used immunoSEQ multiplex PCR; TCRdb keeps in-frame clones, though not all of them. The repertoire holds 98,000 or so clones, over 75% seen once, with about 5.4% in the top ten. Sequences were obtained from PBMCs. Receptors were obtained from a young woman in good health and CMV-seropositive.

The chain uses TRBV28 and TRBJ1-2, with 8 positions matching TRBD1. The V and J ends lost 4 bases and 7 bases, in that order; junction bases with no gene match: 2. This CDR3 spans 12 amino acids. Germline assignment: CDR1 MDHEN and CDR2 SYDVKM. The CDR3 bases are TGTGCCAGCAGTTGGGACAGGTCTGGCTACACCTTC. As protein: CASSWDRSGYTF.

This clone turned up a few times. The V gene is TRBV27, the J gene TRBJ1-1, with unresolved D. V was pared by 8 bases and J by 1 base, with 8 bases between. The length of the CDR3 is 12 residues. Germline CDR1 and CDR2: MNHEY and SMNVEV (reference sequence). Here the CDR3 reads CASGSGNTEAFF. CDR3 coding DNA: TGTGCCAGCGGGTCAGGGAACACTGAAGCTTTCTTT.

The chain joins TRBV9 to TRBJ2-5; no definite D call. CDR1 is SGDLS, CDR2 YYNGEE, per germline. CDR3 length: 13 residues. V lost 4 bases to trimming and J lost 2 bases, with 9 bases between them. CDR3 region: CASSPDWQETQYF. In nucleotides, the CDR3 is TGTGCCAGCAGCCCCGACTGGCAAGAGACCCAGTACTTC.

The rearrangement joins TRBV19 to TRBJ1-5; 7 bases are a match to TRBD1. The V gene end was trimmed by 5 bases and the J gene end by 4 bases; junction bases not matched to a gene: 11. This CDR3 has 16 residues. Per the germline V gene, CDR1 is LNHDA and CDR2 is SQIVND (reference sequence). CDR3 bases: TGTGCCAGTAGTCCACAGGGACAGAACATTAATCAGCCCCAGCATTTT. It codes for CASSPQGQNINQPQHF.

The chain couples TRBV28 to TRBJ2-2, with 7 bases identical to TRBD1. The CDR3 loop spans 15 amino acids. The ends lost 4 bases at V and 0 bases at J; junction bases unmatched: 2. In germline, CDR1 is MDHEN, CDR2 SYDVKM. This chain's CDR3 is CASSSGTANTGELFF. The CDR3 DNA follows: TGTGCCAGCAGTTCCGGGACAGCGAACACCGGGGAGCTGTTTTTT. The variable domain in full, with the rest retrieved from reference TRBV28 and TRBJ2-2, is DVKVTQSSRYLVKRTGEKVFLECVQDMDHENMFWYRQDPGLGLRLIYFSYDVKMKEKGDIPEGYSVSREKKERFSLILESASTNQTSMYLCASSSGTANTGELFFGEGSRLTVL.

J is TRBJ2-5 and V is TRBV10-2; D is unclear. The assigned J gene may be wrong: the sequence end matches TRBJ2-7 better. This CDR3 has 14 residues. Germline V gene lookup returns CDR1 WSHSY and CDR2 SAAADI. The CDR3 region has the DNA TGCGCCAGCAGTGAGCCTAGTCCCCCCTACGAGCAGTACTTC. Translation: CASSEPSPPYEQYF.

V and J are TRBV5-1 and TRBJ2-1; 9 positions agree with TRBD2. This CDR3 is built from 17 residues. The germline V gene has CDR1 SGHRS and CDR2 YFSETQ. The V gene end was trimmed by 6 bases and the J gene end by 2 bases; junction bases not matched to a gene: 12. CDR3 sequence reads: CASTPAALAGTYNEQFF. The CDR3 DNA follows: TGCGCCAGCACCCCTGCGGCCCTAGCGGGGACCTACAATGAGCAGTTCTTC.

The chain joins TRBV19 to TRBJ1-2, with unresolved D. CDR1 is LNHDA and CDR2 is SQIVND in the germline V gene (reference sequence). Trimming shortened V by 2 bases and J by 0 bases, and 7 bases separated the two germline ends. The CDR3 extends over 14 amino acids. CDR3 DNA sequence: TGTGCCAGTAGTATACAAGTAGCTAACTATGGCTACACCTTC. Protein product: CASSIQVANYGYTF. Full variable domain (remainder filled in from reference TRBV19 and TRBJ1-2): DGGITQSPKYLFRKEGQNVTLSCEQNLNHDAMYWYRQDPGQGLRLIYYSQIVNDFQKGDIAEGYSVSREKKESFPLTVTSAQKNPTAFYLCASSIQVANYGYTFGSGTRLTVV.

The chain has TRBV19 and TRBJ1-1; the D gene is possibly TRBD1 (6 bases). This CDR3 spans 14 amino acids. Germline V gene lookup returns CDR1 LNHDA and CDR2 SQIVND (reference sequence). The V and J ends lost 0 bases and 4 bases respectively, with 9 bases between them. The CDR3 coding sequence is TGTGCCAGTAGTATAGATTGGGACATCACTGAAGCTTTCTTT. Amino acid sequence: CASSIDWDITEAFF.

This clone was counted only a few times. The chain recombines TRBV13 with TRBJ2-7, with a tentative D call TRBD2 (7 bases). V was trimmed by 2 bases and J by 4 bases, leaving 18 bases between them. The CDR3 consists of 16 residues. In germline, CDR1 is PRHDT, CDR2 FYEKMQ (reference sequence). The CDR3 nucleotides are TGTGCCAGCAGCTTACATGCTGGAGGGGGGGGTTACGAGCAGTACTTC. It is translated as CASSLHAGGGGYEQYF.

The V call is TRBV28, the J call TRBJ1-4; D may be TRBD1 (5 bases). The CDR3 runs 13 residues. Germline V gives CDR1 MDHEN, CDR2 SYDVKM. Trimming took 8 bases from V and 8 from J, leaving 15 bases between them. The DNA for the CDR3 is TGTGCCAGCGGCGGAGGGGCGCGGGAAAAACTGTTTTTT. Translation: CASGGGAREKLFF.

This chain joins TRBV28 and TRBJ2-7; TRBD2 agrees at 10 bases. The junction had 7 bases not matched to a gene; V was cut back by 10 bases and J by 4 bases. CDR3 length: 13 amino acids. The germline V gene has CDR1 MDHEN and CDR2 SYDVKM. The CDR3 nucleotides are TGTGCCATCCAGGCTAGCGGGAGTTACGAGCAGTACTTC. Protein: CAIQASGSYEQYF.

The chain combines TRBV21-1 with TRBJ2-7; the table gives TRBD1 as D, unverified against the DNA. TRBV21-1 is a known pseudogene. This CDR3 is 13 amino acids long. The CDR3 reads CASIDRGSYEQYF. As DNA, the CDR3 is TGTGCCAGCATTGACAGGGGATCGTACGAGCAGTACTTC.

The J gene is TRBJ1-1, the V gene TRBV2; the D gene is possibly TRBD1 (5 bases). This CDR3 is built from 14 residues. V lost 3 bases to trimming and J lost 4 bases, with 12 bases between them. Germline values: CDR1 SNHLY, CDR2 FYNNEI. The CDR3 DNA reads TGTGCCAGCAGTGAGGCGGGGGACCTCACTGAAGCTTTCTTT. It codes for CASSEAGDLTEAFF.

V and J are TRBV5-8 and TRBJ1-1; 8 nucleotides agree with TRBD1. V lost 4 bases, J lost 5 bases, and 16 bases stayed unmatched. The length of the CDR3 is 17 residues. The germline gives CDR1 SGHTS, CDR2 YDEGEE. The CDR3 region has the DNA TGTGCCAGCAGCGGGTGGGTAGATACAGGGGGTAAAACTGAAGCTTTCTTT. It is translated as CASSGWVDTGGKTEAFF.

In its sample, this clone was seen once. The V call is TRBV5-6, the J call TRBJ1-4, with TRBD1 matching 9 bases. CDR1 is SGHDT and CDR2 is YYEEEE in the germline V gene. This CDR3 region has 16 residues. Losses at the gene ends were 3 bases for V and 8 bases for J; bases not matched to a gene: 11. CDR3 sequence reads: CASSSLQGAELEKLFF. Written as DNA, the CDR3 is TGTGCCAGCAGCTCCCTACAGGGGGCAGAATTGGAAAAACTGTTTTTT.

The J gene is TRBJ2-1, the V gene TRBV25-1; 7 nucleotides align to TRBD1. This CDR3 contains 17 residues. The V gene end was trimmed by 4 bases and the J gene end by 8 bases; junction bases not matched to a gene: 17. Germline V gene sequence: CDR1 MGHDK, CDR2 SYGVNS. CDR3 region: CASSGRTGLGIMDEQFF. CDR3 nucleotide sequence: TGTGCCAGCAGTGGGCGGACAGGATTGGGGATTATGGATGAGCAGTTCTTC.

This clone has just a few counts. V usage is TRBV5-4 and J usage is TRBJ2-5, with 7 bases that match TRBD1. Germline CDR1 reads SGHNT; CDR2 reads YYREEE (reference sequence). The junction had 5 bases not matched to a gene; V was cut back by 3 bases and J by 0 bases. The CDR3 length is 15 residues. The chain's CDR3 is CASSSGTVYQETQYF. Written as DNA, the CDR3 is TGTGCCAGCAGCTCGGGGACAGTATACCAAGAGACCCAGTACTTC.

This clone was seen a handful of times. This rearrangement joins TRBV6-1 to TRBJ1-5; possibly TRBD1 for D (5 bases). Germline CDR1 and CDR2: MNHNS and SASEGT. The ends were cut back, 2 bases at V and 4 bases at J, with 9 bases in the middle. The CDR3 length is 14 residues. In DNA form, the CDR3 reads TGTGCCAGCAGTGAATTTTCAGGGAATCAGCCCCAGCATTTT. Its translation is CASSEFSGNQPQHF.

V gene TRBV28 combines with J gene TRBJ1-2; D gene unclear. Germline loops: CDR1 MDHEN, CDR2 SYDVKM. V gave up 3 bases and J gave up 4 bases, with 15 bases separating them. This CDR3 has 15 residues. The CDR3 DNA sequence: TGTGCCAGCAGTTTCGGACTCACCCACCCCTATGGCTACACCTTC. Translating gives CASSFGLTHPYGYTF.

The chain recombines TRBV5-6 with TRBJ2-7; 10 bases fit TRBD2. V was pared by 4 bases and J by 6 bases, with 7 bases of the junction left unmatched. This CDR3 is built from 14 residues. CDR1 is SGHDT and CDR2 is YYEEEE in the germline V gene. DNA of the CDR3: TGTGCCAGCAGCCTTGGACTAGCGGCAGGCGAGCAGTACTTC. It translates to CASSLGLAAGEQYF.